The clone carrying this T cell receptor (beta chain) appeared a few times. Its antigen is as yet unknown. The Oncomine TCR Beta short-read assay was applied to DNA of cultured CD4+ T cells. MiXCR, run by TCRdb on the PCR reads, gives a single entry per CDR3 protein. The sample lists about 14,000 distinct CDR3 sequences; 25% to 35% were seen once. These data are taken from a study of vaccination and CD4 T cells after COVID-19. Germline-derived CDR1 and CDR2 are GTSNPN and SVGIG (reference sequence). This CDR3 spans 15 amino acids. Losses at the gene ends were 0 bases for V and 10 bases for J; bases not matched to a gene: 8. Documented treatment: roughly 10-day PBMC culture with coronavirus spike peptide pools or control peptides (ViraFEST assay).

The rearrangement uses TRBV30 and TRBJ1-6; 8 positions match TRBD1. The sequence came from a human donor with COVID-19. The specimen sequenced was cultured CD4+ T cells from blood. The CDR3 coding sequence is TGTGCCTGGAGTGTACGCCAGGGGGCTCGGTCACCCCTCCACTTT. Translation gives CAWSVRQGARSPLHF.